A single sample is the source of the 21 T cell receptor beta chains below, sequenced in a study of T cell repertoires in cytomegalovirus infection. TCRdb used MiXCR to reprocess the reads, holding one entry per CDR3 protein. Of approximately 320,000 distinct CDR3 sequences listed, more than 8% are singletons. Sequenced sample: PBMCs. The receptor source for this set is a human donor in good health (CMV status not recorded). Some clones in this sample may be carry-over from other donors' samples.

This clonotype was recorded a few times. The chain recombines TRBV10-3 with TRBJ2-3, with 10 bases fitting TRBD2. Per germline, CDR1 ENHRY and CDR2 SYGVKD. This CDR3 spans 17 amino acids. Trimming at V came to 0 bases and at J to 2 bases, leaving 5 bases not matched to a gene. The CDR3 loop is CAISESPSGGYTDTQYF. CDR3 nucleotides: TGTGCCATCAGTGAGTCCCCTAGCGGGGGCTACACAGATACGCAGTATTTT.

This chain links TRBV11-2 with TRBJ2-1; 15 nucleotides line up with TRBD2. CDR1 and CDR2 from the germline V gene are SGHAT and FQNNGV. The J segment lost 0 bases and the V segment lost 4 bases, leaving 10 bases of the junction unmatched. The CDR3 length is 20 residues. Here the CDR3 reads CASSSVGLAGGPSSYNEQFF. The CDR3 DNA sequence: TGTGCCAGCAGCTCAGTCGGACTAGCGGGAGGGCCTAGCTCCTACAATGAGCAGTTCTTC.

This clonotype was detected many times. This chain joins TRBV12-3 or TRBV12-4 and TRBJ1-1; possibly TRBD1 for D (6 bases). CDR3 size: 14 residues. The ends were cut back, 6 bases at V and 1 base at J, with 12 bases in the middle. CDR3 sequence: CASRVDSWNTEAFF. As DNA, the CDR3 is TGTGCCAGCAGGGTGGACAGCTGGAACACTGAAGCTTTCTTT.

This clonotype turned up a few times. The chain joins TRBV19 to TRBJ1-2; unclear D gene. The CDR3 has 12 residues. Germline CDR1 reads LNHDA; CDR2 reads SQIVND (reference sequence). Trimming stripped 10 bases from V and 0 bases from J, with 9 bases between. CDR3 amino acids: CATLGSNYGYTF. CDR3 sequence (DNA): TGTGCCACCCTCGGATCTAACTATGGCTACACCTTC. Variable domain in full (rest from reference TRBV19 and TRBJ1-2): DGGITQSPKYLFRKEGQNVTLSCEQNLNHDAMYWYRQDPGQGLRLIYYSQIVNDFQKGDIAEGYSVSREKKESFPLTVTSAQKNPTAFYLCATLGSNYGYTFGSGTRLTVV.

In its sample, this clonotype was seen many times. The chain carries TRBV7-2 and TRBJ2-5, with no clear D. With 1 base removed from V and 5 bases from J, the gap between germline ends came to 8 bases. The CDR3 is 13 residues long. CDR1 and CDR2 (germline): SGHTA, FQGNSA. The CDR3 loop reads CASSLVRRETQYF. For the CDR3, the DNA is TGTGCCAGCAGCTTAGTGAGGCGGGAGACCCAGTACTTC. The whole variable domain, filled in from reference TRBV7-2 and TRBJ2-5, reads GAGVSQSPSNKVTEKGKDVELRCDPISGHTALYWYRQSLGQGLEFLIYFQGNSAPDKSGLPSDRFSAERTGGSVSTLTIQRTQQEDSAVYLCASSLVRRETQYFGPGTRLLVL.

This clonotype was seen ten or more times. V gene TRBV7-9 combines with J gene TRBJ2-7, with 8 bases lining up with TRBD2. The CDR3 is made up of 16 amino acids. V shed 5 bases, J shed 3 bases, and the junction held 12 bases outside the gene matches. CDR1 and CDR2 from the germline V gene are SEHNR and FQNEAQ (reference sequence). CDR3 sequence reads: CASSALGRGDNYEQYF. In DNA, the CDR3 is TGTGCCAGCAGCGCCCTGGGGCGGGGGGACAACTACGAGCAGTACTTC.

This clonotype was counted at least ten times. V gene TRBV7-2 combines with J gene TRBJ2-7; 8 nucleotides align to TRBD1. Germline trimming cut 6 bases from V and 2 bases from J; bases unmatched to any gene: 9. CDR3 length equals 15 residues. From germline, CDR1 is SGHTA and CDR2 FQGNSA. CDR3 bases: TGTGCCAGCAGTTTCGGGACAGGCCTCGCCTACGAGCAGTACTTC. As protein: CASSFGTGLAYEQYF.

This clonotype was picked up a small number of times. V is TRBV6-6 and J is TRBJ2-7; 8 bases are shared with TRBD1. This CDR3 is built from 12 residues. Looked up from germline, CDR1 is MNHNY and CDR2 is SVGAGI (reference sequence). V lost 8 bases and J lost 3; bases outside the gene matches: 3. The CDR3 sequence is CASGQGSYEQYF. In DNA, the CDR3 is TGTGCCAGCGGACAGGGTAGCTACGAGCAGTACTTC.

This clonotype was seen more than once but under ten times. The chain joins TRBV20-1 to TRBJ1-5; the match to TRBD1 covers 9 bases. Trimming cost V 5 bases and J 7 bases; bases outside gene matches: 6. The germline V gene has CDR1 DFQATT and CDR2 SNEGSKA (reference sequence). The CDR3 runs to 13 residues. The CDR3 bases are TGCAGTGCTCTGGGGACAGGGATACAGCCCCAGCATTTT. It encodes CSALGTGIQPQHF.

V and J are TRBV18 and TRBJ2-7; D ambiguous. CDR1 and CDR2 (germline): KGHSH, LQKENI. Trimming took 3 bases from V and 6 from J, leaving 9 bases between them. This CDR3 has 12 amino acids. The CDR3 here is CASSPREAEQYF. The CDR3 coding sequence is TGTGCCAGCTCACCCCGAGAGGCCGAGCAGTACTTC. The full variable domain, rest sourced from reference TRBV18 and TRBJ2-7, is NAGVMQNPRHLVRRRGQEARLRCSPMKGHSHVYWYRQLPEEGLKFMVYLQKENIIDESGMPKERFSAEFPKEGPSILRIQQVVRGDSAAYFCASSPREAEQYFGPGTRLTVT.

There are many counts of this clonotype. J is TRBJ1-1 and V is TRBV7-2; 7 bases map to TRBD1. Trimming took 1 base from V and 1 from J; bases not matched to a gene: 6. The length of the CDR3 is 16 residues. Germline V gives CDR1 SGHTA, CDR2 FQGNSA. This CDR3 is CASSLVGRTGNTEAFF. The CDR3, as DNA: TGTGCCAGCAGCTTAGTAGGGAGGACAGGGAACACTGAAGCTTTCTTT.

This clonotype was observed many times. The rearrangement uses TRBV7-3 and TRBJ2-1; 7 bases map to TRBD2. Germline V lookup: CDR1 SGHTA, CDR2 FQGTGA. This CDR3 region has 15 residues. Losses at the gene ends were 1 base for V and 1 base for J; bases not matched to a gene: 1. The CDR3 region has the DNA TGTGCCAGCAGCTTAAGCGGGGGTTCCTACAATGAGCAGTTCTTC. It yields the protein CASSLSGGSYNEQFF.

The rearrangement links TRBV7-6 to TRBJ1-4, with D possibly TRBD1 on 6 matching bases. The germline V gene has CDR1 SGHVS and CDR2 FNYEAQ. Trimming took off 7 bases at V and 2 bases at J, with 11 bases between the two ends. This CDR3 is 14 amino acids long. CDR3 sequence: CASNPRGTNEKLFF. The CDR3 nucleotides read TGTGCCAGCAACCCCAGGGGTACTAATGAAAAACTGTTTTTT.

V is TRBV20-1 and J is TRBJ1-5, with 8 bases matching TRBD1. CDR1 DFQATT and CDR2 SNEGSKA come from the germline V gene (reference sequence). The CDR3 is made up of 15 amino acids. After removal of 4 bases from V and 5 bases from J, the junction contained 10 bases not matched to a gene. This chain's CDR3 is CSAIYRDRRHQPQHF. The CDR3, as DNA: TGCAGTGCTATTTACCGGGACAGGCGCCATCAGCCCCAGCATTTT.

This clonotype was observed a few times. This rearrangement joins TRBV6-8 to TRBJ2-1; unclear D gene. The CDR3 runs 19 residues. Germline V CDR1 and CDR2: MNHGY, SAAAGT. The V end was cut by 3 bases, the J end by 2 bases, with 23 bases between. The CDR3, as DNA: TGTGCCAGCAGTTATCTCTACAGAAACCGATCTTGTACCTACAATGAGCAGTTCTTC. Translated: CASSYLYRNRSCTYNEQFF.

With respect to this clonotype: A much larger clone is a single base away; this may be a read error. This chain joins TRBV11-2 and TRBJ2-1; D possibly corresponds to TRBD1 (6 bases). The CDR3 has 14 residues. The germline V and J ends were trimmed by 1 base and 2 bases, with 6 bases remaining between them. Germline lookup yields CDR1 SGHAT and CDR2 FQNNGV. The CDR3 coding sequence is TGTGCCAGCAGCTTAGGGGACACCTACAATGAGCAGTTCTTC. Translation gives CASSLGDTYNEQFF.

This clonotype was picked up many times. The chain joins TRBV7-9 to TRBJ1-1; 9 bases agree with TRBD1. The CDR3 has 16 residues. Germline V gene data show CDR1 as SEHNR and CDR2 as FQNEAQ (reference sequence). V lost 5 bases to trimming and J lost 0 bases; unmatched junction nucleotides: 7. The DNA for the CDR3 is TGTGCCAGCAGCCCTGGACAGGGGCTTATGAACACTGAAGCTTTCTTT. It translates to CASSPGQGLMNTEAFF.

This clonotype occurred many times. The gene calls are TRBV7-3 and TRBJ2-1; 9 bases are shared with TRBD1. Looked up from germline, CDR1 is SGHTA and CDR2 is FQGTGA. The junction had 5 bases not matched to a gene; V was cut back by 5 bases and J by 6 bases. The CDR3 totals 14 residues. The CDR3 DNA sequence: TGTGCCAGCAGCACACAGGGGGCCAGCAATGAGCAGTTCTTC. This encodes CASSTQGASNEQFF.

This clonotype was seen a few times. V gene TRBV7-9 combines with J gene TRBJ1-6; D may be TRBD1 (6 bases). This CDR3 spans 14 amino acids. Between the trimmed V and J ends, which lost 6 bases and 10 bases, there was a span of 16 bases. From germline, CDR1 is SEHNR and CDR2 FQNEAQ (reference sequence). The CDR3 DNA sequence: TGTGCCAGCAGGGAACAGGGAGGAGGCTCACCCCTCCACTTT. This codes for CASREQGGGSPLHF.

The chain employs TRBV15 and TRBJ1-1, with D hard to call. Deletions cut 1 base from V and 0 bases from J, with 9 bases between. In germline, CDR1 is LNHNV, CDR2 YYDKDF (reference sequence). The CDR3 spans 15 residues. In DNA form, the CDR3 reads TGTGCCACCAGCAGAGCGGGGTCCATGAACACTGAAGCTTTCTTT. This gives the protein CATSRAGSMNTEAFF.

This clonotype was seen many times. The chain joins TRBV7-2 to TRBJ2-1; 8 nucleotides agree with TRBD2. Germline values: CDR1 SGHTA, CDR2 FQGNSA. Trimming removed 1 base from V and 6 bases from J; junction bases left unmatched: 14. The CDR3 is 18 amino acids. CDR3 sequence reads: CASSLEGARTSLSNEQFF. The DNA for the CDR3 is TGTGCCAGCAGCTTAGAAGGAGCGAGGACTAGCCTATCCAATGAGCAGTTCTTC.